Each of the 11 T cell receptor beta chains below was sequenced from the same sample in a study of early T cells in non-severe SARS-CoV-2 infection. TCRdb analysed the 5' RACE reads with MiXCR anew, one entry per CDR3 protein. This table has 68,000 or so distinct CDR3 sequences, 10% to 15% appearing once. What was sequenced was whole blood. The receptors shown here come from an adult who was a healthcare worker with PCR-confirmed SARS-CoV-2 infection or an uninfected control (not recorded which).

This clonotype showed up many times. The V gene is TRBV12-3 or TRBV12-4, the J gene TRBJ2-2; 10 bases line up with TRBD2. J was trimmed by 1 base and V by 6 bases; bases with no gene match: 8. The CDR3 is 17 residues long. In nucleotides, the CDR3 is TGTGCCAGCAGCCCGCTAGCGGGGGCACTGAACACCGGGGAGCTGTTTTTT. This codes for CASSPLAGALNTGELFF.

The genes are TRBV7-9 and TRBJ1-1; TRBD1 aligns across 8 bases. The CDR3 length is 19 residues. The germline V gene encodes CDR1 SEHNR and CDR2 FQNEAQ (reference sequence). Germline trimming cut 5 bases from V and 0 bases from J; bases unmatched to any gene: 17. The CDR3 region has the DNA TGTGCCAGCAGCCGTCCAAAGGACAGGGAGAGGGGGATGAACACTGAAGCTTTCTTT. This sequence encodes CASSRPKDRERGMNTEAFF.

This clonotype has a handful of counts. The V call is TRBV6-5, the J call TRBJ2-3; 7 bases are a match to TRBD2. V lost 6 bases, J lost 6 bases, and 12 bases stayed unmatched. There are 15 residues in the CDR3. Germline V lookup: CDR1 MNHEY, CDR2 SVGAGI. In DNA, the CDR3 is TGTGCCAGCAGGGCCTCGGGGGGAAGAGGGGATACGCAGTATTTT. This translates into CASRASGGRGDTQYF.

This clonotype was observed a handful of times. The chain is built from TRBV7-9 and TRBJ1-2, with 10 bases fitting TRBD1. Looked up from germline, CDR1 is SEHNR and CDR2 is FQNEAQ (reference sequence). Unmatched junction bases numbered 2, after V lost 4 bases and J lost 6 bases. CDR3 length equals 13 residues. The CDR3 sequence is CASSSGQGDGYTF. The CDR3 coding sequence is TGTGCCAGCAGCTCTGGACAGGGGGATGGCTACACCTTC.

This clonotype was observed many times. This sequence joins TRBV30 and TRBJ1-1; D call uncertain. The CDR3 spans 11 residues. Germline lookup yields CDR1 GTSNPN and CDR2 SVGIG (reference sequence). The V end lost 0 bases, the J end lost 10 bases, and 9 bases lay between the germline ends. The CDR3 loop is CAWSVRVGAFF. As DNA, the CDR3 is TGTGCCTGGAGTGTAAGGGTCGGAGCTTTCTTT. The variable domain in full, completed from reference TRBV30 and TRBJ1-1, reads SQTIHQWPATLVQPVGSPLSLECTVEGTSNPNLYWYRQAAGRGLQLLFYSVGIGQISSEVPQNLSASRPQDRQFILSSKKLLLSDSGFYLCAWSVRVGAFFGQGTRLTVV.

The chain employs TRBV7-8 and TRBJ2-7; D is perhaps TRBD1 or TRBD2 (5 bases each). The length of the CDR3 is 15 residues. Germline assignment: CDR1 SGHVS and CDR2 FQNEAQ. Trimming took off 8 bases at V and 0 bases at J, with 17 bases between the two ends. Here the CDR3 DNA reads TGTGCCAGCTATACAGCGAGGGGCAACTCCTACGAGCAGTACTTC. It specifies CASYTARGNSYEQYF.

To note about this clonotype: At one end, the junction sequence differs from germline, possibly due to a read error. This chain connects TRBV7-7 to TRBJ2-5, with a tentative D call TRBD1 (5 bases). CDR3 length: 15 residues. Germline V gene sequence: CDR1 SSHAT, CDR2 FNYEAQ (reference sequence). CDR3 nucleotides: TGTGCTAGCAGCTTAGCTGGTGGGGCGCAAGAGACCCAGTACTTC. It codes for CASSLAGGAQETQYF.

The chain has TRBV5-5 and TRBJ2-5; a weak D match, TRBD1 (7 bases). CDR3 length: 13 amino acids. V was cut by 4 bases and J by 7 bases, with 14 bases left in between. CDR1 is SGHKS, CDR2 YYEKEE, per germline (reference sequence). CDR3 nucleotide sequence: TGTGCCAGCAGCCCGACTAGACAGGGGACCCAGTACTTC. It yields the protein CASSPTRQGTQYF.

The rearrangement links TRBV7-2 to TRBJ2-7, with D maybe TRBD2 (7 bases). This CDR3 comprises 16 residues. CDR1 and CDR2 (germline): SGHTA, FQGNSA. V lost 5 bases to trimming and J lost 0 bases, with 17 bases between them. CDR3 sequence reads: CASSPMGAGASYEQYF. The CDR3 DNA follows: TGTGCCAGCAGCCCGATGGGGGCGGGGGCCTCCTACGAGCAGTACTTC.

This clonotype has only a few counts. J is TRBJ1-4 and V is TRBV15; maybe TRBD1 (6 bases). The germline gives CDR1 LNHNV, CDR2 YYDKDF (reference sequence). CDR3 length: 17 residues. The V end was cut by 2 bases, the J end by 2 bases, with 15 bases between. The CDR3 sequence is CATSRKDRGYTNEKLFF. CDR3 nucleotides: TGTGCCACCAGCAGAAAGGACAGAGGCTATACTAATGAAAAACTGTTTTTT.

This clonotype was counted only a few times. CDR3 in DNA: TGTGCCTGGAGCGCGAACACCGGGGAGCTGTTTTTT. It yields the protein CAWSANTGELFF. The genes are TRBV30 and TRBJ2-2; D gene ambiguous. Per germline, CDR1 GTSNPN and CDR2 SVGIG (reference sequence). V was pared by 3 bases and J by 0 bases, with 2 bases between. The CDR3 is 12 residues long.